The 23 T cell receptor beta chains presented below share a single source sample, sequenced in a study of T cell responses to AZD1222 COVID-19 vaccine. The data were produced by immunoSEQ multiplex PCR, yet TCRdb's version contains in-frame clones alone and is incomplete. The table includes 130,000 to 150,000 clones, about 86% detected once. Sequencing used peripheral blood, obtained 28 days after the second AZD1222 dose. The source of these receptors is an adult who received the AZD1222 COVID-19 vaccine.

A single count supports this clone. The chain has TRBV12-3 or TRBV12-4 and TRBJ2-2; D is ambiguous. V was trimmed by 3 bases and J by 8 bases, leaving 4 bases between them. The CDR3 loop spans 11 amino acids. The chain's CDR3 is CASSFAGELFF. The CDR3 DNA reads TGTGCCAGCAGTTTTGCGGGGGAGCTGTTTTTT.

The V gene is TRBV10-1, the J gene TRBJ1-1; 7 bases map to TRBD1. Looked up from germline, CDR1 is WNHNN and CDR2 is SYGVQD (reference sequence). This CDR3 is built from 13 residues. The CDR3 DNA is TGCACTCCGGGACAGCTAACGAACACTGAAGCTTTCTTT. It encodes CTPGQLTNTEAFF.

The rearrangement uses TRBV6-5 and TRBJ2-5; D remains unclear. V lost 8 bases to trimming and J lost 4 bases, with 14 bases between them. The CDR3 runs 13 residues. The germline V gene encodes CDR1 MNHEY and CDR2 SVGAGI. This CDR3 is CASRAVGRETQYF. The CDR3 region has the DNA TGTGCCAGCCGGGCCGTCGGTCGAGAGACCCAGTACTTC.

This chain links TRBV5-8 with TRBJ2-3; 9 bases are a match to TRBD1. V was pared by 4 bases and J by 2 bases, with 2 bases of the junction left unmatched. Germline-derived CDR1 and CDR2 are SGHTS and YDEGEE. The CDR3 length is 14 residues. The CDR3 protein is CASSRDRATDTQYF. The DNA of the CDR3 is TGTGCCAGCAGCCGGGACAGGGCCACAGATACGCAGTATTTT.

The J gene is TRBJ2-7, the V gene TRBV6-5; D possibly matches TRBD1 or TRBD2 (5 bases each). The ends were cut back, 7 bases at V and 2 bases at J, with 15 bases in the middle. CDR3 length: 14 amino acids. Germline values: CDR1 MNHEY, CDR2 SVGAGI. The CDR3 sequence is CASNPRGTPYEQYF. In DNA, the CDR3 is TGTGCCAGCAACCCGCGAGGGACCCCCTACGAGCAGTACTTC.

This clone was found a few times. The chain carries TRBV5-1 and TRBJ1-4; 10 nucleotides align to TRBD1. The CDR3 sequence is 20 residues long. Germline-derived CDR1 and CDR2 are SGHRS and YFSETQ. The J segment lost 4 bases and the V segment lost 6 bases, leaving 21 bases of the junction unmatched. CDR3 DNA: TGCGCCAGCACCACGGCGTATTGGGACAGGGGAATAATAGGTAATGAAAAACTGTTTTTT. As protein: CASTTAYWDRGIIGNEKLFF.

The CDR3 sequence is CASSPGGAQYF. The CDR3, as DNA: TGTGCCAGCAGCCCCGGGGGGGCCCAGTACTTC. The V gene is TRBV9, the J gene TRBJ2-5; TRBD2 matches at 8 bases. The CDR3 has 11 residues. V lost 4 bases to trimming and J lost 9 bases; unmatched junction nucleotides: 2. CDR1 and CDR2 from the germline V gene are SGDLS and YYNGEE.

V is TRBV10-3 and J is TRBJ2-3; no clear D. This CDR3 comprises 14 residues. V lost 5 bases, J lost 0 bases, and 9 bases lay in between. Germline loops: CDR1 ENHRY, CDR2 SYGVKD. DNA for the CDR3: TGTGCCATCAGTCCTCCCGGGAGCACAGATACGCAGTATTTT. Its translation: CAISPPGSTDTQYF.

The rearrangement uses TRBV7-2 and TRBJ2-7; 11 bases align to TRBD2. V lost 1 base to trimming and J lost 5 bases; unmatched junction nucleotides: 4. Germline CDR1 is SGHTA and CDR2 is FQGNSA. The length of the CDR3 is 15 residues. The DNA of the CDR3 is TGTGCCAGCAGCTTAGTAGCGGGAGGGCCCGACGAGCAGTACTTC. Translated: CASSLVAGGPDEQYF.

The CDR3 spells CASSPDVGYEQYF. Here the CDR3 DNA reads TGTGCCAGCAGCCCGGACGTTGGCTACGAGCAGTACTTC. This chain links TRBV6-6 with TRBJ2-7, with D uncertain. V was clipped by 6 bases and J by 3 bases, with 12 bases between them. The CDR3 sequence is 13 residues long. The germline gives CDR1 MNHNY, CDR2 SVGAGI (reference sequence).

The chain joins TRBV30 to TRBJ1-2; the match to TRBD1 covers 10 bases. V dropped 5 bases and J dropped 13; count of bases not matched to a gene: 13. The germline CDR1 and CDR2 sequences are GTSNPN and SVGIG (reference sequence). The CDR3 spans 13 residues. The CDR3 DNA follows: TGTGCCTGGGGGGGACAGGGGTCTGGGGTGAGCACCTTC. This translates into CAWGGQGSGVSTF.

CDR3 sequence reads: CASSYLGHGDQKLFF. DNA of the CDR3: TGTGCCAGCAGTTACCTGGGACACGGAGATCAAAAACTGTTTTTT. V usage is TRBV6-6 and J usage is TRBJ1-4; the D gene is possibly TRBD1 (6 bases). CDR3 length: 15 amino acids. Between the trimmed V and J ends, which lost 2 bases and 9 bases, there was a span of 16 bases. The germline gives CDR1 MNHNY, CDR2 SVGAGI (reference sequence).

The chain has TRBV12-3 or TRBV12-4 and TRBJ1-1; the D gene is possibly TRBD1 (5 bases). This CDR3 has 13 amino acids. V was trimmed by 1 base and J by 8 bases, leaving 11 bases between them. CDR3 sequence: CASSLVQGSEAFF. The CDR3, as DNA: TGTGCCAGCAGTTTAGTGCAGGGATCGGAAGCTTTCTTT.

The chain employs TRBV6-5 and TRBJ1-2; 8 bases fit TRBD1. With 8 bases clipped from V and 5 bases from J, the junction kept 10 bases outside the gene matches. Germline CDR1 MNHEY, CDR2 SVGAGI. The CDR3 is made up of 14 amino acids. CDR3 nucleotides: TGTGCCAGCTTAGCGCAGACAGGGGATTATGGCTACACCTTC. As protein: CASLAQTGDYGYTF.

The CDR3 DNA follows: TGTGCCAGCAGTTCACAGGGTGGGGCTTCACCCCTCCACTTT. Translated: CASSSQGGASPLHF. The chain recombines TRBV6-6 with TRBJ1-6; possible D gene TRBD1, 6 bases. The CDR3 spans 14 residues. CDR1 and CDR2 (germline): MNHNY, SVGAGI (reference sequence). V lost 4 bases, J lost 9 bases, and 13 bases lay in between.

This clone was seen once. The chain couples TRBV21-1 to TRBJ2-7; TRBD2, as called in the table, went unchecked against the DNA. TRBV21-1 is shown as a pseudogene. The CDR3 has 14 amino acids. This chain's CDR3 is CASSESRSSYEQYF. The DNA of the CDR3 is TGTGCCAGCAGCGAAAGTAGGAGCTCCTACGAGCAGTACTTC.

The chain uses TRBV4-1 and TRBJ2-3, with D possibly matching TRBD2 (6 bases). With 0 bases removed from V and 1 base from J, the gap between germline ends came to 11 bases. CDR1 MGHRA and CDR2 YSYEKL come from the germline V gene. This CDR3 comprises 16 residues. The CDR3 here is CASSQEPGLGTDTQYF. CDR3 in DNA: TGCGCCAGCAGCCAAGAACCGGGACTCGGCACAGATACGCAGTATTTT.

The rearrangement joins TRBV2 to TRBJ1-4, with D unresolved. In germline, CDR1 is SNHLY, CDR2 FYNNEI. CDR3 length: 14 amino acids. The germline V and J ends were trimmed by 5 bases and 3 bases, with 10 bases remaining between them. CDR3 protein: CASSFDGSNEKLFF. The CDR3 DNA follows: TGTGCCAGCAGTTTCGACGGGTCTAATGAAAAACTGTTTTTT.

Only a few counts were recorded for this clone. The chain uses TRBV9 and TRBJ1-1, with D perhaps matching TRBD1 (6 bases). The germline V and J ends were trimmed by 4 bases and 1 base, with 17 bases remaining between them. The germline gives CDR1 SGDLS, CDR2 YYNGEE. This CDR3 has 16 residues. The CDR3: CASSPPWGAGNTEAFF. CDR3 sequence (DNA): TGTGCCAGCAGCCCACCGTGGGGGGCTGGGAACACTGAAGCTTTCTTT.

The V and J genes are TRBV12-3 or TRBV12-4 and TRBJ1-1; no definite D call. The germline V and J ends were trimmed by 3 bases and 9 bases, with 8 bases remaining between them. The CDR3 consists of 11 residues. The CDR3 loop reads CASSFGGKAFF. In DNA, the CDR3 is TGTGCCAGCAGTTTTGGAGGGAAAGCTTTCTTT.

The chain combines TRBV18 with TRBJ1-1; no clear D gene. V was pared by 3 bases and J by 6 bases, with 17 bases between. Looked up from germline, CDR1 is KGHSH and CDR2 is LQKENI. The CDR3 is made up of 15 amino acids. CDR3 DNA sequence: TGTGCCAGCTCACCGCCGGGGTTCAAAGGCGCTGAAGCTTTCTTT. Translating gives CASSPPGFKGAEAFF. Drawing the rest from reference TRBV18 and TRBJ1-1, the complete variable domain is NAGVMQNPRHLVRRRGQEARLRCSPMKGHSHVYWYRQLPEEGLKFMVYLQKENIIDESGMPKERFSAEFPKEGPSILRIQQVVRGDSAAYFCASSPPGFKGAEAFFGQGTRLTVV.

The chain couples TRBV4-2 to TRBJ2-7; D is possibly TRBD2 (5 bases). The V gene's germline CDR1 is LGHNA and CDR2 YNFKEQ. V lost 1 base, J lost 5 bases, and 12 bases lay in between. CDR3 size: 14 residues. The CDR3 DNA reads as TGTGCCAGCAGCCAAGCGAGGGTTGGGGACGAGCAGTACTTC. Its translation: CASSQARVGDEQYF.

The gene calls are TRBV28 and TRBJ1-2; D is unresolved. The V end was cut by 5 bases, the J end by 4 bases, with 5 bases between. Germline CDR1 reads MDHEN; CDR2 reads SYDVKM. This CDR3 is 11 amino acids long. The CDR3 sequence is CASSRLYGYTF. CDR3 bases: TGTGCCAGCAGTCGACTCTATGGCTACACCTTC.